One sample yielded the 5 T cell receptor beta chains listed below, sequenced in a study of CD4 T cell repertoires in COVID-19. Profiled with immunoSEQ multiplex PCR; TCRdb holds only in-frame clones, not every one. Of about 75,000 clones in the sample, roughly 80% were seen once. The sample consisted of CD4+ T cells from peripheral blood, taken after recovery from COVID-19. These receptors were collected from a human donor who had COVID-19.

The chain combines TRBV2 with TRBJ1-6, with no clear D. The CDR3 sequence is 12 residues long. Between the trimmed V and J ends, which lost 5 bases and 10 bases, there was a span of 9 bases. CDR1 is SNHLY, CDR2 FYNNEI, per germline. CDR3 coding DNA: TGTGCCAGCAGTTCACCCGAATCACCCCTCCACTTT. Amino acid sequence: CASSSPESPLHF.

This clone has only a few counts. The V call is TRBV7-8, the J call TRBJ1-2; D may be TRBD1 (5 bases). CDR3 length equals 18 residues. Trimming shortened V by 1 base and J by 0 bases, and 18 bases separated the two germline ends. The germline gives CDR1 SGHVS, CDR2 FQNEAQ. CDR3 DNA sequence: TGTGCCAGCAGCTTAGGGCTACAGGATCGAATAGCTAACTATGGCTACACCTTC. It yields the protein CASSLGLQDRIANYGYTF.

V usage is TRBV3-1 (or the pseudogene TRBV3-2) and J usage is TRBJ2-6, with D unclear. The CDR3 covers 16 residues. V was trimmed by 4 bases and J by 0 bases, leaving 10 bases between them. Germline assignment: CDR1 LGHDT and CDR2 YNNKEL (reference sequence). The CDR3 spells CASSPNSGSGANVLTF. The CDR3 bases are TGTGCCAGCAGCCCCAATTCCGGCTCTGGGGCCAACGTCCTGACTTTC.

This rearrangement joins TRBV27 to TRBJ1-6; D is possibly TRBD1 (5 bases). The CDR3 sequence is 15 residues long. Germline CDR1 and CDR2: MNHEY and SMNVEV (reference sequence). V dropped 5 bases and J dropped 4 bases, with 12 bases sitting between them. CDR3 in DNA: TGTGCCAGCAGTCGGACCGGGGGGTATAATTCACCCCTCCACTTT. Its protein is CASSRTGGYNSPLHF.

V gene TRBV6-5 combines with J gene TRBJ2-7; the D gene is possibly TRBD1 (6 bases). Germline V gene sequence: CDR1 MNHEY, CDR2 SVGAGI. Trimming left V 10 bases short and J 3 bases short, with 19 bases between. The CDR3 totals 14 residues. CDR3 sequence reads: CATALGTILYEQYF. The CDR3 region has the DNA TGTGCCACCGCCCTCGGGACAATTCTCTACGAGCAGTACTTC.